The next 10 T cell receptor beta chains were all read from a single sample in a study of control samples from healthy donors and cancer patients (dated by TCRdb to about 2020). The library came from the immunoSEQ multiplex PCR assay. TCRdb took over this immuneACCESS table, retaining in-frame rearrangements with V and J assigned. Such tables are incomplete; in checked studies, under half of the missing clones stem from an unresolved V gene, and the remainder is unexplained. Counted in this sample were over 85,000 clones; 84% of them appeared once. The ten largest clones represent roughly 39% of the sample. Sequencing was done on a sample of PBMCs. These receptor sequences come from a man in his 70s with lung cancer.

The V gene is TRBV4-3, the J gene TRBJ1-1; no definite D call. The CDR3 extends over 15 amino acids. CDR1 is LGHNA and CDR2 is YSLEER in the germline V gene. V was shortened by 0 bases and J by 4 bases, with 12 bases between the two germline ends. DNA of the CDR3: TGCGCCAGCAGCCAAGATTCTGCCAAGTTCACTGAAGCTTTCTTT. Translated: CASSQDSAKFTEAFF.

The chain is built from TRBV2 and TRBJ2-1; 13 bases match TRBD2. V trimming: 5 bases; J trimming: 4 bases; junction bases outside the gene matches: 2. The CDR3 loop spans 15 amino acids. CDR1 is SNHLY and CDR2 is FYNNEI in the germline V gene. CDR3 DNA: TGTGCCAGCAGTACTAGCGGGGGGGCATACAATGAGCAGTTCTTC. Translating gives CASSTSGGAYNEQFF.

This chain joins TRBV19 and TRBJ2-7; D is possibly TRBD1 (5 bases). Deletions cut 4 bases from V and 3 bases from J, with 13 bases between. CDR1 LNHDA and CDR2 SQIVND come from the germline V gene (reference sequence). The CDR3 has 14 amino acids. CDR3 in DNA: TGTGCCAGTAGTAGGTCCGGACAACTCTACGAGCAGTACTTC. Its translation: CASSRSGQLYEQYF.

This chain links TRBV12-5 with TRBJ2-5, with D perhaps TRBD2 (6 bases). The germline V gene encodes CDR1 LGHNT and CDR2 FRNRAP. This CDR3 contains 13 residues. The V end lost 7 bases, the J end lost 5 bases, and 14 bases lay between the germline ends. The CDR3 spells CASDFGGSETQYF. The CDR3 region has the DNA TGTGCTAGTGATTTCGGGGGTTCCGAGACCCAGTACTTC. The full variable domain, in which reference TRBV12-5 and TRBJ2-5 provide the parts outside the CDR3, is DARVTQTPRHKVTEMGQEVTMRCQPILGHNTVFWYRQTMMQGLELLAYFRNRAPLDDSGMPKDRFSAEMPDATLATLKIQPSEPRDSAVYFCASDFGGSETQYFGPGTRLLVL.

This clone has more than one count but fewer than ten. The chain is built from TRBV3-1 (or the pseudogene TRBV3-2) and TRBJ1-2; D is perhaps TRBD1 (6 bases). CDR1 is LGHDT, CDR2 YNNKEL, per germline (reference sequence). With 4 bases removed from V and 4 bases from J, the gap between germline ends came to 13 bases. The CDR3 length is 14 residues. CDR3 protein: CASSPSQDSYGYTF. Here the CDR3 DNA reads TGTGCCAGCAGCCCCAGCCAGGACAGCTATGGCTACACCTTC.

This chain connects TRBV18 to TRBJ1-2; tentative D call: TRBD1 (6 bases). The CDR3 consists of 12 residues. Trimming cost V 6 bases and J 2 bases, with 7 bases left between them. CDR1 is KGHSH and CDR2 is LQKENI in the germline V gene. DNA of the CDR3: TGTGCCAGCTCCGACAGGAACTATGGCTACACCTTC. Translation: CASSDRNYGYTF. The whole variable domain, filled in from reference TRBV18 and TRBJ1-2, reads NAGVMQNPRHLVRRRGQEARLRCSPMKGHSHVYWYRQLPEEGLKFMVYLQKENIIDESGMPKERFSAEFPKEGPSILRIQQVVRGDSAAYFCASSDRNYGYTFGSGTRLTVV.

The genes are TRBV3-1 (or the pseudogene TRBV3-2) and TRBJ1-1; 7 nucleotides agree with TRBD1. Losses at the gene ends were 5 bases for V and 5 bases for J; bases not matched to a gene: 11. Germline V CDR1 and CDR2: LGHDT, YNNKEL (reference sequence). The CDR3 is 15 residues long. CDR3 bases: TGTGCCAGCAGCGTAAGACAGGGTAGGGGGACTGAAGCTTTCTTT. Encoded protein: CASSVRQGRGTEAFF.

J is TRBJ1-3 and V is TRBV6-5; 8 nucleotides line up with TRBD1. Losses at the gene ends were 7 bases for V and 7 bases for J; bases not matched to a gene: 12. CDR1 is MNHEY, CDR2 SVGAGI, per germline. CDR3 length: 15 residues. DNA for the CDR3: TGTGCCAGCAAAGCCGGACAGGGAGGCTCGAACACCATATATTTT. Amino acid sequence: CASKAGQGGSNTIYF.

In DNA, the CDR3 is TGTGCCAGCAGGACACAAGAGACCCAGTACTTC. Protein: CASRTQETQYF. The chain recombines TRBV3-1 (or the pseudogene TRBV3-2) with TRBJ2-5, with D hard to call. Germline-derived CDR1 and CDR2 are LGHDT and YNNKEL (reference sequence). V lost 6 bases to trimming and J lost 2 bases, with 4 bases between them. The CDR3 runs to 11 residues.

V gene TRBV24-1 combines with J gene TRBJ1-2, with D unresolved. With 5 bases removed from V and 3 bases from J, the gap between germline ends came to 6 bases. This CDR3 has 12 amino acids. The germline CDR1 and CDR2 sequences are KGHDR and SFDVKD. DNA for the CDR3: TGTGCCACCAGTGTTACGGACTATGGCTACACCTTC. Translating it yields CATSVTDYGYTF.